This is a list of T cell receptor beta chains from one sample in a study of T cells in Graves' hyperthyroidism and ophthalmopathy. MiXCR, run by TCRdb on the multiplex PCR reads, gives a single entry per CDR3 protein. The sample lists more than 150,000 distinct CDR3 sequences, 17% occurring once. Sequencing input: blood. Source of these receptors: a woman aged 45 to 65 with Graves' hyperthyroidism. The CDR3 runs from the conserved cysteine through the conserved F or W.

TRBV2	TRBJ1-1	CASAVIRMNTEAFF
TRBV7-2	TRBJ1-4	CASSTNRGLDEKLFF
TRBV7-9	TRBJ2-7	CASSGRLYEQYF
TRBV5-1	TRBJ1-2	CASSLKQTGYGYTF
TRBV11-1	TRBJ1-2	CASRFTGANGYTF
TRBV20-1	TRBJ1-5	CSARGPGLGQPQHF
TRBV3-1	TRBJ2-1	CASSHPRRGLVNEQFF
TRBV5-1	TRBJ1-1	CASSPVDGEAFF
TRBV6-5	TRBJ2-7	CASSYSTNEQYF
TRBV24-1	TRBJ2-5	CATSDSGRAQETQYF
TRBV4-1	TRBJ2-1	CASSQPQGMNEQFF
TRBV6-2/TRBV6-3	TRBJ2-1	CASSYATGYNEQFF
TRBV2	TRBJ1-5	CASSLQGGRQPQHF
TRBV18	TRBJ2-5	CASSPSEGGSQETQYF
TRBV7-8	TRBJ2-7	CASSLGGQGRYEQYF
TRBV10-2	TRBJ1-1	CASSDNERNTEAFF
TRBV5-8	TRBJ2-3	CASKERPPTDTQYF
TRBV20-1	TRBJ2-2	CSALQRGPGELFF
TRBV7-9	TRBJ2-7	CASSLSDGPYEQYF
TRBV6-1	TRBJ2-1	CASRAGLAGGRGEQFF
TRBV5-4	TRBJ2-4	CASRPDFLAKNIQYF
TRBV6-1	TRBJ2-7	CASSRAADRGGEQYF
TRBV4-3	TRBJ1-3	CASARAWISGNTIYF
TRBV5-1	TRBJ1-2	CASSADRGYGYTF
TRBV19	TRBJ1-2	CASRGVDRGRHSNYGYTF
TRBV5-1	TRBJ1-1	CASAGGTTNTEAFF
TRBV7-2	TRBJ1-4	CASSLGFPIEKLFF
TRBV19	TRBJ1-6	CASSIVTGVNSPLHF
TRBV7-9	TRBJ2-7	CASRLGTAELKQYF
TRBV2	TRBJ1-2	CAGRTDNYGYTF
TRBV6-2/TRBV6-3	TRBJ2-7	CASSYSDTYEQYF
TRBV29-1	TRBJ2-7	CSVASRGGGYEQYF
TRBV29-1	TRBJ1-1	CSVDLRMSTEAFF
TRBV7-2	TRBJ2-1	CASSPSQGSYNEQFF
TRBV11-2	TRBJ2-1	CASSLGRGPSYNEQFF
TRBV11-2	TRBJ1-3	CASSELGGSGSGNTIYF
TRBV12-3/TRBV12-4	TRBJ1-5	CASSSREQGGQPQHF